One sample yielded the 7 T cell receptor beta chains listed below, sequenced in a study of blood T cell repertoires in COVID-19. Method: immunoSEQ multiplex PCR; TCRdb's copy keeps in-frame clones and lacks some. Found here are 350,000 to 450,000 clones, around 87% of them singletons; the top ten hold roughly 2%. Sequencing was performed on peripheral blood. The origin of the receptors is a woman aged 60-75 years with COVID-19, enrolled during active disease.

The chain employs TRBV5-1 and TRBJ2-1; a possible D gene is TRBD2 (5 bases). V lost 0 bases, J lost 0 bases, and 10 bases lay in between. Germline V CDR1 and CDR2: SGHRS, YFSETQ. The CDR3 has 16 amino acids. The chain's CDR3 is CASSLGLRSSYNEQFF. In nucleotides, the CDR3 is TGCGCCAGCAGCTTGGGACTAAGGAGCTCCTACAATGAGCAGTTCTTC.

The rearrangement links TRBV5-4 to TRBJ2-5, with D possibly matching TRBD2 (6 bases). With 1 base removed from V and 5 bases from J, the gap between germline ends came to 12 bases. This CDR3 is built from 14 residues. Germline CDR1 reads SGHNT; CDR2 reads YYREEE (reference sequence). The CDR3 here is CASSLQTGGETQYF. In nucleotides, the CDR3 is TGTGCCAGCAGCTTGCAAACTGGAGGGGAGACCCAGTACTTC.

The chain has TRBV9 and TRBJ2-7, with unresolved D. Germline V CDR1 and CDR2: SGDLS, YYNGEE. Deletions cut 0 bases from V and 4 bases from J, with 5 bases between. The CDR3 has 12 amino acids. CDR3 DNA: TGTGCCAGCAGCGTAGTTCGGTACGAGCAGTACTTC. It specifies CASSVVRYEQYF.

The V gene is TRBV5-6, the J gene TRBJ1-1; D gene ambiguous. V was clipped by 4 bases and J by 5 bases, with 21 bases between them. Germline values: CDR1 SGHDT, CDR2 YYEEEE. CDR3 length equals 16 residues. The CDR3 DNA is TGTGCCAGCAGCACGAGTTATACACGGCGGAATACTGAAGCTTTCTTT. This encodes CASSTSYTRRNTEAFF.

The chain joins TRBV6-5 to TRBJ1-2, with TRBD1 identical over 10 bases. Germline CDR1 is MNHEY and CDR2 is SVGAGI. The CDR3 is 15 amino acids. V was pared by 6 bases and J by 5 bases, with 9 bases of the junction left unmatched. The CDR3: CASSPAGDRGYGYTF. As DNA, the CDR3 is TGTGCCAGCAGCCCCGCCGGGGACAGGGGTTATGGCTACACCTTC.

This chain joins TRBV27 and TRBJ2-3; D is possibly TRBD1 (5 bases). The CDR3 runs 15 residues. With 7 bases removed from V and 2 bases from J, the gap between germline ends came to 16 bases. Looked up from germline, CDR1 is MNHEY and CDR2 is SMNVEV (reference sequence). In DNA, the CDR3 is TGTGCCAGCACTCTTGGACACTTAAACACAGATACGCAGTATTTT. Translating it yields CASTLGHLNTDTQYF.

The genes are TRBV6-5 and TRBJ2-2; TRBD2 is a possible D gene (6 bases). From germline, CDR1 is MNHEY and CDR2 SVGAGI. CDR3 size: 14 residues. V was cut by 7 bases and J by 7 bases, with 16 bases left in between. The CDR3 DNA reads TGTGCCAGCACCAGGGTTGCGGGACGCGGGGAGCTGTTTTTT. Protein sequence: CASTRVAGRGELFF.